Below, 15 T cell receptor beta chains from the same sample are listed, as sequenced in a study of radiation and T cells in renal cell carcinoma. Treatment described: treatment-naive control, cytoreductive nephrectomy. The table came from immunoSEQ multiplex PCR; TCRdb's copy has only in-frame clones and leaves some out. This sample has 14,000 or so clones, with around 50% found just once. Sequences were derived from tumor tissue, sampled from a patient whose treatment was nephrectomy without radiotherapy. These receptor sequences come from a man over 45 with renal cell carcinoma.

As for this clone: No conserved phenylalanine or tryptophan is present at the end of the CDR3, so a read error is the likely explanation. The limits of the CDR3 on the DNA are not certain, so only TCRdb's listed CDR3 is given. The chain combines TRBV5-4 with TRBJ1-6; the listed D gene, TRBD1, was not tested against the DNA. Germline assignment: CDR1 SGHNT and CDR2 YYREEE (reference sequence). A total of 9 residues make up the CDR3, ends included. The CDR3 is CASSPGTGV.

The chain combines TRBV20-1 with TRBJ2-3; D is perhaps TRBD1 (6 bases). V shed 6 bases and J shed 5 bases, with 9 bases lying between them. The CDR3 consists of 11 residues. Germline V gives CDR1 DFQATT, CDR2 SNEGSKA (reference sequence). For the CDR3, the DNA is TGCAGTGCCCCGGACAGAGATACGCAGTATTTT. It yields the protein CSAPDRDTQYF.

The chain has TRBV4-1 and TRBJ1-1, with TRBD1 identical over 8 bases. V shed 0 bases and J 2 bases; nucleotides not matched to a gene: 17. Germline values: CDR1 MGHRA, CDR2 YSYEKL. The CDR3 contains 20 residues. In nucleotides, the CDR3 is TGCGCCAGCAGCCAAGATCACCTTTTTGGGACAGGAGGGATAAACACTGAAGCTTTCTTT. It translates to CASSQDHLFGTGGINTEAFF.

This clone turned up a few times. V and J are TRBV29-1 and TRBJ1-2, with D uncertain. The CDR3 runs to 14 residues. From germline, CDR1 is SQVTM and CDR2 ANQGSEA. Trimming pared 4 bases from V and 1 base from J, leaving 13 bases between. This chain's CDR3 is CSVVRARGNYGYTF. The CDR3 DNA is TGCAGCGTTGTAAGGGCCCGGGGTAACTATGGCTACACCTTC.

On this clone: The junction and the germline gene differ at one end; a read error may be behind it. The rearrangement joins TRBV2 to TRBJ1-2, with a tentative D call TRBD1 (6 bases). The CDR3 contains 13 residues. Germline V CDR1 and CDR2: SNHLY, FYNNEI. The CDR3 nucleotides are TGTGCCAGCAGCGAAGGGGGAAACTATGGCTACACCTTC. Its translation is CASSEGGNYGYTF.

The chain combines TRBV5-1 with TRBJ1-6; 9 bases align to TRBD1. Unmatched junction bases numbered 7, after V lost 0 bases and J lost 12 bases. This CDR3 comprises 15 residues. Germline V gene data show CDR1 as SGHRS and CDR2 as YFSETQ. CDR3 DNA: TGCGCCAGCAGCTTGGAAGGGGACAGGGCGAAACCCCTCCACTTT. Translating gives CASSLEGDRAKPLHF.

V is TRBV5-1 and J is TRBJ2-2; perhaps TRBD1 as D (6 bases). The CDR3 has 15 residues. Germline V gene lookup returns CDR1 SGHRS and CDR2 YFSETQ. Trimming removed 7 bases at V and 5 bases at J, with 18 bases between. CDR3 coding DNA: TGCGCCAGCGGCCCGGGACACGAAGGAACCGGGGAGCTGTTTTTT. Encoded protein: CASGPGHEGTGELFF.

To note about this clone: The same CDR3 arises from other DNA sequences in this sample as well. This sequence joins TRBV5-1 and TRBJ1-6; D is ambiguous. V was pared by 1 base and J by 7 bases, with 6 bases between. CDR1 is SGHRS, CDR2 YFSETQ, per germline. The length of the CDR3 is 13 residues. The CDR3: CASSLYKNSPLHF. In DNA form, the CDR3 reads TGCGCCAGCAGCTTGTATAAGAATTCACCCCTCCACTTT.

The gene calls are TRBV4-1 and TRBJ1-5, with a tentative D call TRBD1 (5 bases). In germline, CDR1 is MGHRA, CDR2 YSYEKL. This CDR3 has 14 residues. Trimming took off 4 bases at V and 8 bases at J, with 15 bases between the two ends. The CDR3 loop reads CASSRGMGEKPQHF. The CDR3 DNA reads TGCGCCAGCAGCCGCGGGATGGGGGAGAAGCCCCAGCATTTT.

The chain carries TRBV6-1 and TRBJ1-5, with D perhaps TRBD1 (6 bases). The CDR3 runs 15 residues. With 3 bases removed from V and 2 bases from J, the gap between germline ends came to 11 bases. CDR1 is MNHNS and CDR2 is SASEGT in the germline V gene. The CDR3, as DNA: TGTGCCAGCAGTGAGGGGGCGCGGGGCAATCAGCCCCAGCATTTT. Protein: CASSEGARGNQPQHF.

The chain couples TRBV2 to TRBJ2-3; TRBD2 agrees at 10 bases. Germline loops: CDR1 SNHLY, CDR2 FYNNEI. CDR3 length equals 19 residues. Trimming cost V 8 bases and J 6 bases; bases outside gene matches: 23. For the CDR3, the DNA is TGTGCCAGCGATAAAACCCCGATCATAGCGGGGGGAACGGAGGATACGCAGTATTTT. The encoded protein is CASDKTPIIAGGTEDTQYF.

The V call is TRBV7-9, the J call TRBJ2-7, with D uncertain. The CDR3 is made up of 12 amino acids. V was cut by 2 bases and J by 3 bases, with 5 bases left in between. Germline lookup yields CDR1 SEHNR and CDR2 FQNEAQ (reference sequence). The CDR3 coding sequence is TGTGCCAGCAGCTTATCTAGCTACGAGCAGTACTTC. Amino acid sequence: CASSLSSYEQYF.

The chain recombines TRBV7-9 with TRBJ2-7; TRBD2 is a possible D gene (6 bases). The CDR3 consists of 14 residues. Trimming left V 3 bases short and J 2 bases short, with 11 bases between. CDR1 is SEHNR and CDR2 is FQNEAQ in the germline V gene (reference sequence). CDR3 protein: CASSFGGEAYEQYF. The CDR3 region has the DNA TGTGCCAGCAGCTTTGGAGGGGAAGCCTACGAGCAGTACTTC.

This clone has more than one count but fewer than ten. The genes are TRBV14 and TRBJ1-2, with 7 bases fitting TRBD1. Germline-derived CDR1 and CDR2 are SGHDN and FVKESK. J lost 4 bases, V lost 4 bases, and 3 bases had no gene match. The CDR3 has 13 amino acids. CDR3 DNA sequence: TGTGCCAGCAGCCTTGCAGGGGGCTATGGCTACACCTTC. This sequence encodes CASSLAGGYGYTF.

The genes are TRBV4-2 and TRBJ2-5; perhaps TRBD1 as D (6 bases). Germline V gene data show CDR1 as LGHNA and CDR2 as YNFKEQ. The CDR3 is 15 amino acids. V lost 1 base to trimming and J lost 0 bases, with 9 bases between them. CDR3 bases: TGTGCCAGCAGCCAAGCAGGGGCCTACCAAGAGACCCAGTACTTC. Its translation is CASSQAGAYQETQYF.